The 2 T cell receptor beta chains below come from one sample, sequenced in a study of cytomegalovirus exposure and HLA in healthy donors. Primers: 60 Vbeta forward and 13 Jbeta reverse. Profiled with immunoSEQ multiplex PCR; TCRdb holds only in-frame clones, not every one. The table includes 150,000 to 200,000 clones, around 85% detected once. Material: PBMCs. These receptors originate from a man aged 18-30 years in good health and CMV-seropositive.

This chain links TRBV30 with TRBJ1-1; maybe TRBD1 (6 bases). The CDR3 sequence is 15 residues long. CDR1 is GTSNPN, CDR2 SVGIG, per germline (reference sequence). V lost 2 bases, J lost 3 bases, and 16 bases lay in between. The CDR3 loop is CAWSYRDSEDTEAFF. In DNA form, the CDR3 reads TGTGCCTGGAGTTACAGGGATTCGGAGGACACTGAAGCTTTCTTT.

The rearrangement joins TRBV9 to TRBJ1-5; D unresolved. Trimming took off 0 bases at V and 7 bases at J, with 11 bases between the two ends. CDR1 SGDLS and CDR2 YYNGEE come from the germline V gene. This CDR3 comprises 14 residues. CDR3 in DNA: TGTGCCAGCAGCGTAGACGGAGGTCCACAGCCCCAGCATTTT. It is translated as CASSVDGGPQPQHF.